In its sample, the clone carrying this T cell receptor beta chain was seen many times. The antigen is undetermined. This record comes from a study of human T cells and chemical hapten exposure. Across the study: Chiefly female patients presented with alopecia areata, totalis or universalis. The study's findings and limits: Expanded TCRs grouped into significantly more large CDR3 similarity clusters than controls produced.

Time point described: patch test 1, 2 weeks after DPC sensitization. Treatment described: therapeutic diphenylcyclopropenone sensitization with weekly scalp DPC. Samples of blood were obtained prior to the application of each patch test. The length of the CDR3 is 17 residues. The V end lost 3 bases, the J end lost 0 bases, and 11 bases lay between the germline ends. Germline-derived CDR1 and CDR2 are KGHDR and SFDVKD. Under the authors' procedure: Counting gave a median of 95,638 TCRs per sample, with values ranging from about 23,224 to 690,600. Each CDR3 protein gets one entry after TCRdb re-called the RACE reads with MiXCR. The V and J calls reflect TCRdb's pipeline rather than the authors' work. The sample lists over 85,000 distinct CDR3 sequences, around 12% occurring once.

V gene TRBV24-1 combines with J gene TRBJ2-6; D may match TRBD1 or TRBD2 (5 bases each). This clonotype originated in a woman aged 40 to 50 with alopecia areata. Some clones in this sample may be carry-over from other donors' samples. Specimen: whole blood, collected in connection with sensitization to the hapten diphenylcyclopropenone (DPC). The CDR3 protein is CATSDGTGTSGANVLTF. The CDR3 DNA reads TGTGCCACCAGTGATGGGACGGGGACCTCTGGGGCCAACGTCCTGACTTTC.